This T cell receptor (beta chain) was recovered during a study of control samples from healthy donors and cancer patients. Some clones are missing from TCRdb's copy, which holds only in-frame ones; the method was immunoSEQ multiplex PCR. This sample has around 26,000 clones, with 80% to 85% found just once. The CDR3 covers 13 residues. CDR1 MNHEY and CDR2 SVGAGI come from the germline V gene. V was pared by 8 bases and J by 4 bases, with 14 bases between. This rearrangement joins TRBV6-5 to TRBJ1-2; a weak D match, TRBD1 (5 bases). The sequenced sample consisted of PBMCs. The clonotype was recovered from a man aged 55 to 70 with colorectal cancer. The CDR3 here is CASHPLGLYGYTF. CDR3 coding DNA: TGTGCCAGCCATCCCTTGGGGCTCTATGGCTACACCTTC.